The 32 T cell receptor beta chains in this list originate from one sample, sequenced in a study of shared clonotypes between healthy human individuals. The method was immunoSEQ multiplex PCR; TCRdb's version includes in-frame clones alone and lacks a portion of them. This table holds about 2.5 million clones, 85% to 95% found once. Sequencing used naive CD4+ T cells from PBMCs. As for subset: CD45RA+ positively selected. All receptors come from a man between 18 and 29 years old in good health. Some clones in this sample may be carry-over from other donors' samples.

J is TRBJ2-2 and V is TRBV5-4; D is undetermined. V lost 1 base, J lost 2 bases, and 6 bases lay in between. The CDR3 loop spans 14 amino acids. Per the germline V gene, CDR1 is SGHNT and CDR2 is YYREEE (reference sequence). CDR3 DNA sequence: TGTGCCAGCAGCTTGTTGGACAACACCGGGGAGCTGTTTTTT. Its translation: CASSLLDNTGELFF.

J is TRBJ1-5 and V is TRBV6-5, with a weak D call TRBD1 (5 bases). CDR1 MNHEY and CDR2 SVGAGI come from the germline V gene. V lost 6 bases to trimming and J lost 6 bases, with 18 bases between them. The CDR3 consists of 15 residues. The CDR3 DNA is TGTGCCAGCAGGCCCGGGGCCGCCGGACGTCAGCCCCAGCATTTT. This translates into CASRPGAAGRQPQHF.

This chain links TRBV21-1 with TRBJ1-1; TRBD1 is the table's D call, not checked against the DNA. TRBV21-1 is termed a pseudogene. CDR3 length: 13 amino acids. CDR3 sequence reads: CASRVNRGVRAFF. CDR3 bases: TGTGCCAGCAGGGTCAACAGGGGGGTCAGAGCTTTCTTT.

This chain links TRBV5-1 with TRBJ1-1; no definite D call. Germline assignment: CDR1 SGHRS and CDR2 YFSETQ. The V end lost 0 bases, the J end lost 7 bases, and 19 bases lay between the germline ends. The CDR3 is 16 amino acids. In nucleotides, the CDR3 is TGCGCCAGCAGCTTGGGAGCACCCCAAGCCGGGATTGAAGCTTTCTTT. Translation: CASSLGAPQAGIEAFF.

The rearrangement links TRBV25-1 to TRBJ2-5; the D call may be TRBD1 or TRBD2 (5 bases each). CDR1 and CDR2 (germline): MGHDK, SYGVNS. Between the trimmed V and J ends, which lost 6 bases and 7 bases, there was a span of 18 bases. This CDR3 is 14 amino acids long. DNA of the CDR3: TGTGCCAGCAGCACCGGGACCTCTAGAGGGACCCAGTACTTC. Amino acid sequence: CASSTGTSRGTQYF. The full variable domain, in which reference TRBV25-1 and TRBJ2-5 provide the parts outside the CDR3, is EADIYQTPRYLVIGTGKKITLECSQTMGHDKMYWYQQDPGMELHLIHYSYGVNSTEKGDLSSESTVSRIRTEHFPLTLESARPSHTSQYLCASSTGTSRGTQYFGPGTRLLVL.

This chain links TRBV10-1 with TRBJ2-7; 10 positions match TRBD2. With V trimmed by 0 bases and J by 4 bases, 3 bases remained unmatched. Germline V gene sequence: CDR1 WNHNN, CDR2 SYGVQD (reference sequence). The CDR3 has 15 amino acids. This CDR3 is CASSESSSGSYEQYF. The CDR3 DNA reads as TGCGCCAGCAGTGAGTCTTCTAGCGGGAGTTACGAGCAGTACTTC.

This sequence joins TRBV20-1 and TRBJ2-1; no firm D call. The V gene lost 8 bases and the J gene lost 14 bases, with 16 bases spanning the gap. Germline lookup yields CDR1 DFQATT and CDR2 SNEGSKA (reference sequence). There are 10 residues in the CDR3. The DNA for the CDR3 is TGCAGTCCTTCCCAAGCTTTGGAGTTCTTC. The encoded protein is CSPSQALEFF.

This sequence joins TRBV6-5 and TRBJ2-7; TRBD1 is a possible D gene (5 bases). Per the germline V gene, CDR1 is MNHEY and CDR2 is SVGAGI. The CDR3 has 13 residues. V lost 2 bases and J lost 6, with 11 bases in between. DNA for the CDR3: TGTGCCAGCAGTTACGTAGGGGATGGCGAGCAGTACTTC. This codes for CASSYVGDGEQYF.

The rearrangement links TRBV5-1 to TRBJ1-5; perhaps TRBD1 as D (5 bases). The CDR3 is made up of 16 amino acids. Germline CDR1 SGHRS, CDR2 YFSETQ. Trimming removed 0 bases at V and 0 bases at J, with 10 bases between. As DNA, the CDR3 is TGCGCCAGCAGCTTGGACGGGGCGGGTAGCAATCAGCCCCAGCATTTT. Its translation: CASSLDGAGSNQPQHF. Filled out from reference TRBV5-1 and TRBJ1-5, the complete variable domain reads KAGVTQTPRYLIKTRGQQVTLSCSPISGHRSVSWYQQTPGQGLQFLFEYFSETQRNKGNFPGRFSGRQFSNSRSEMNVSTLELGDSALYLCASSLDGAGSNQPQHFGDGTRLSIL.

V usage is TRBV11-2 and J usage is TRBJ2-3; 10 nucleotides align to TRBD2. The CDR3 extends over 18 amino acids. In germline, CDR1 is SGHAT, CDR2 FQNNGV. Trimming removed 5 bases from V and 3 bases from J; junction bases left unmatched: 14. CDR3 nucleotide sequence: TGTGCCAGCAGCGTAAATCCTAGCGGGAGAGTTGTTACAGATACGCAGTATTTT. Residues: CASSVNPSGRVVTDTQYF.

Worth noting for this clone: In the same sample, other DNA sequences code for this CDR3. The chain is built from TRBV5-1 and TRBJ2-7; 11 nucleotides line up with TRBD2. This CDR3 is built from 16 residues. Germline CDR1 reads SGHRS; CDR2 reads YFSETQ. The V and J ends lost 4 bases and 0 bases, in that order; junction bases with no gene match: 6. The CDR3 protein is CASSPGLAVSSYEQYF. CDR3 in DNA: TGCGCCAGCAGCCCGGGACTAGCGGTTAGCTCCTACGAGCAGTACTTC.

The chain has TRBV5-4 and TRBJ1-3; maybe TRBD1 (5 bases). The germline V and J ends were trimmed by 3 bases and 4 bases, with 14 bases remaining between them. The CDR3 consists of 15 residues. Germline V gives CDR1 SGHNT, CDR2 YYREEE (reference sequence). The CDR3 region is CASSSQVGVGNTIYF. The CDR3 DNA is TGTGCCAGCAGCTCCCAGGTGGGGGTAGGAAACACCATATATTTT.

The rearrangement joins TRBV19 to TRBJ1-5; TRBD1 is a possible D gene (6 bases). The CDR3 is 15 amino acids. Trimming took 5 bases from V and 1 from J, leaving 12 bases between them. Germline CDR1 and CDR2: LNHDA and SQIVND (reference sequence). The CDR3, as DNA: TGTGCCAGTAGTTACACCGGGACAAGCAATCAGCCCCAGCATTTT. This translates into CASSYTGTSNQPQHF.

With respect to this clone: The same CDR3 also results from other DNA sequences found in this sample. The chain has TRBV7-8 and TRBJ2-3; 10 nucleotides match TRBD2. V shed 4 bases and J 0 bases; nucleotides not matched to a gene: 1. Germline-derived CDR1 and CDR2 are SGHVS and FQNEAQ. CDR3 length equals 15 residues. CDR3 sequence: CASSSGLASTDTQYF. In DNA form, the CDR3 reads TGTGCCAGCAGCTCGGGACTAGCGAGCACAGATACGCAGTATTTT.

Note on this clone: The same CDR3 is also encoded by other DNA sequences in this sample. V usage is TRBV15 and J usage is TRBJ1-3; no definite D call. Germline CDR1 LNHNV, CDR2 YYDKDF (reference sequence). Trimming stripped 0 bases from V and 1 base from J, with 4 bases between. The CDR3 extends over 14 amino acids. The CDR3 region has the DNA TGTGCCACCAGCAGAGACGGATCTGGAAACACCATATATTTT. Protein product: CATSRDGSGNTIYF.

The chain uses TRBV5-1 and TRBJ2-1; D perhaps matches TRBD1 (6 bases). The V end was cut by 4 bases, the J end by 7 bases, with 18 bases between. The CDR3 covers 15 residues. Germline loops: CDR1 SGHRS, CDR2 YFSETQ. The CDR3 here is CASSLIGQGWNEQFF. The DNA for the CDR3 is TGCGCCAGCAGCCTCATAGGGCAGGGGTGGAATGAGCAGTTCTTC.

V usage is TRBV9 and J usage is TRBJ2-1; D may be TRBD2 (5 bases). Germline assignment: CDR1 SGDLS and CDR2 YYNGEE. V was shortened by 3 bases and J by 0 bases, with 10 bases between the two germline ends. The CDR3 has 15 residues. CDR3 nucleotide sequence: TGTGCCAGCAGCGCGGTGGGGAGCTCCTACAATGAGCAGTTCTTC. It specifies CASSAVGSSYNEQFF.

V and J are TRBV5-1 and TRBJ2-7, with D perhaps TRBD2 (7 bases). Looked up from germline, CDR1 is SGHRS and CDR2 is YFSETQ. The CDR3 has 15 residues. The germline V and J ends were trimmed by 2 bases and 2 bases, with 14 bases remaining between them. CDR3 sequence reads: CASSFGGAATYEQYF. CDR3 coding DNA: TGCGCCAGCAGCTTTGGGGGGGCCGCGACCTACGAGCAGTACTTC.

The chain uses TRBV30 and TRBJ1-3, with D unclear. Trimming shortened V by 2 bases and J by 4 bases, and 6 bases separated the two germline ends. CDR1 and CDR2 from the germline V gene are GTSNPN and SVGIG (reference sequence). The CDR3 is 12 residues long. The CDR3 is CAWSLSGNTIYF. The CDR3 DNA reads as TGTGCCTGGAGTCTATCCGGAAACACCATATATTTT.

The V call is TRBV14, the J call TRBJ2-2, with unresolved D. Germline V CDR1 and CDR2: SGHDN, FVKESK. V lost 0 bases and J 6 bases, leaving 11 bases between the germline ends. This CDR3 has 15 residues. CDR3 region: CASSQDLFGPGELFF. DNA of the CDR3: TGTGCCAGCAGCCAAGATTTATTCGGCCCCGGGGAGCTGTTTTTT.

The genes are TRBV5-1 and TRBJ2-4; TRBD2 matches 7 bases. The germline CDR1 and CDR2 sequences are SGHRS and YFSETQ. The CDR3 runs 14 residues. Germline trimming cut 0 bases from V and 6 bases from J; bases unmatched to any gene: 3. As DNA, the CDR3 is TGCGCCAGCAGCTTGGGGCCTAGCGGAAACATTCAGTACTTC. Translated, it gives CASSLGPSGNIQYF.

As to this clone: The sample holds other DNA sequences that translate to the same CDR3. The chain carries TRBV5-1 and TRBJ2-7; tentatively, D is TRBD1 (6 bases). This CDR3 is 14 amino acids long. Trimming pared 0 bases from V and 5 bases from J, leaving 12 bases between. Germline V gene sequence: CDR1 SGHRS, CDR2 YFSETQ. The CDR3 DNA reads TGCGCCAGCAGCTTGGGGGGGCTAGGGGACGAGCAGTACTTC. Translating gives CASSLGGLGDEQYF.

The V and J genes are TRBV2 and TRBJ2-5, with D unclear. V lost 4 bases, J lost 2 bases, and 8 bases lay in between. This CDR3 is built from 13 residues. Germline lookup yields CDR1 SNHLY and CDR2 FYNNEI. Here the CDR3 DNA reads TGTGCCAGCAGTGGCCAGAAGCAAGAGACCCAGTACTTC. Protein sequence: CASSGQKQETQYF. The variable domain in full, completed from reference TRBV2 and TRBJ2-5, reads EPEVTQTPSHQVTQMGQEVILRCVPISNHLYFYWYRQILGQKVEFLVSFYNNEISEKSEIFDDQFSVERPDGSNFTLKIRSTKLEDSAMYFCASSGQKQETQYFGPGTRLLVL.

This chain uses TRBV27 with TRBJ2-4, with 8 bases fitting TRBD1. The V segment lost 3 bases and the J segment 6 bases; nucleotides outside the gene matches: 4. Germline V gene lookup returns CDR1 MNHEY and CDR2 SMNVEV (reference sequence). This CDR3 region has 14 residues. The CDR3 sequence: CASSFRGQVNIQYF. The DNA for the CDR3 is TGTGCCAGCAGTTTTCGGGGACAGGTAAACATTCAGTACTTC.

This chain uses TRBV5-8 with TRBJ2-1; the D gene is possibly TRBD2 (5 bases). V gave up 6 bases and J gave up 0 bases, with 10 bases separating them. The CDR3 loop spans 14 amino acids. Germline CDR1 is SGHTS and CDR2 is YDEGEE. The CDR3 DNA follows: TGTGCCAGCACCCCAGGAGGCTCCTACAATGAGCAGTTCTTC. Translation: CASTPGGSYNEQFF.

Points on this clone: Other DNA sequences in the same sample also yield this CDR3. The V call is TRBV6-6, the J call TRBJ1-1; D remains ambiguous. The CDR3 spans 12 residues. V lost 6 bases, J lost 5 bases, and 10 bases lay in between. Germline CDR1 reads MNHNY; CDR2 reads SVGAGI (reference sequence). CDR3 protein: CASSPPGTEAFF. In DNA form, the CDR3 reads TGTGCCAGCAGCCCACCCGGGACTGAAGCTTTCTTT.

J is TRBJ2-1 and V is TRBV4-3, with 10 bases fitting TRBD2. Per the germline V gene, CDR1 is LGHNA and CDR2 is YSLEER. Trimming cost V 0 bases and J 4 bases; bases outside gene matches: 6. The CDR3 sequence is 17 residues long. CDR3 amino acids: CASSQDVLAGAYNEQFF. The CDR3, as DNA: TGCGCCAGCAGCCAAGATGTCCTAGCGGGGGCTTACAATGAGCAGTTCTTC.

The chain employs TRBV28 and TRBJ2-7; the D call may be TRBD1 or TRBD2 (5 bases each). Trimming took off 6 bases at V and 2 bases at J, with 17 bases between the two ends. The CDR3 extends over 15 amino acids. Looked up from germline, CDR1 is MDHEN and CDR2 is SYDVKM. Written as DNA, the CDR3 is TGTGCCAGCAGGCCTTGGCAGGGCGGGCCCTACGAGCAGTACTTC. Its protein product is CASRPWQGGPYEQYF.

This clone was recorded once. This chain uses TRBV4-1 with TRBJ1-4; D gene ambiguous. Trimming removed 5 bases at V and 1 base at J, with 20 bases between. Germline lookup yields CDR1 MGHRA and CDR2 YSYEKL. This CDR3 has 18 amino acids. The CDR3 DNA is TGCGCCAGCAGCGACAAGATTCTCCAGGAGGGAACTAATGAAAAACTGTTTTTT. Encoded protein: CASSDKILQEGTNEKLFF.

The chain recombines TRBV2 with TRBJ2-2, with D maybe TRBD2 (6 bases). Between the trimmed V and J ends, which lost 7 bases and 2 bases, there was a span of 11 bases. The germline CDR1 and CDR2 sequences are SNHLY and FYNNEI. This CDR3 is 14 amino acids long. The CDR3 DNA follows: TGTGCCAGCAATCCCGGGACTAACACCGGGGAGCTGTTTTTT. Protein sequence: CASNPGTNTGELFF.

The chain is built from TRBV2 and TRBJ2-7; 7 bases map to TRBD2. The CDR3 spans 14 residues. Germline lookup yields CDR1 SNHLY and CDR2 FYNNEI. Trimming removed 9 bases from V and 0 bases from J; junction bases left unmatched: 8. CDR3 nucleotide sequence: TGTGCCAGGTCTAGCGGTTTAAGCTCCTACGAGCAGTACTTC. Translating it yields CARSSGLSSYEQYF.

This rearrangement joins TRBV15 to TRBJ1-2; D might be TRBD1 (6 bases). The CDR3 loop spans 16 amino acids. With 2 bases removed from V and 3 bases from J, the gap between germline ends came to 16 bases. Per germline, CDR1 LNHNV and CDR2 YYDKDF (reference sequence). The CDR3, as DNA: TGTGCCACCAGCAGAACAGGGCCTTCATTAGACTATGGCTACACCTTC. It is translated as CATSRTGPSLDYGYTF.